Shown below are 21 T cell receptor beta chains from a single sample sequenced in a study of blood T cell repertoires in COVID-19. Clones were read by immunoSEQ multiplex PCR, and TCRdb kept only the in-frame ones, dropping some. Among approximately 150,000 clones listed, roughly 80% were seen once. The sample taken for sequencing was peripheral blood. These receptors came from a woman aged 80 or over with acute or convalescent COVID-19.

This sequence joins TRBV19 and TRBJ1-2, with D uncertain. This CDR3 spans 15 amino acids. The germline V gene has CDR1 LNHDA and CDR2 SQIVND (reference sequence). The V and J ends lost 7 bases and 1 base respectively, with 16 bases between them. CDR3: CASTTPGLSNYGYTF. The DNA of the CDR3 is TGTGCCAGTACTACCCCCGGACTGAGTAACTATGGCTACACCTTC.

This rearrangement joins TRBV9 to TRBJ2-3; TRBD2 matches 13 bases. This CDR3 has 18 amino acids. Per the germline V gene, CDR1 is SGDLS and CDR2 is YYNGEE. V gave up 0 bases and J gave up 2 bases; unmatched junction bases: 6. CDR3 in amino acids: CASSVEGLAGVITDTQYF. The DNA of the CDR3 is TGTGCCAGCAGCGTAGAAGGACTAGCGGGGGTAATCACAGATACGCAGTATTTT.

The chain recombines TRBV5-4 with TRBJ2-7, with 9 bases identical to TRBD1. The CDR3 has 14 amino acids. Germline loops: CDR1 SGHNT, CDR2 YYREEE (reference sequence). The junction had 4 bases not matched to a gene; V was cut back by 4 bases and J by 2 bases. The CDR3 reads CASSNRGRPYEQYF. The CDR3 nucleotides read TGTGCCAGCAGCAACAGGGGGCGCCCCTACGAGCAGTACTTC.

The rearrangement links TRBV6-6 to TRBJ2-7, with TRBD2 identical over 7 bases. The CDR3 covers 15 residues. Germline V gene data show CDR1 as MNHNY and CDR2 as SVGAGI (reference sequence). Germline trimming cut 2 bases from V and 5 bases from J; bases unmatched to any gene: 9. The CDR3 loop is CASSYEGGPRNEQYF. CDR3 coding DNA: TGTGCCAGCAGTTACGAGGGAGGGCCTAGGAACGAGCAGTACTTC.

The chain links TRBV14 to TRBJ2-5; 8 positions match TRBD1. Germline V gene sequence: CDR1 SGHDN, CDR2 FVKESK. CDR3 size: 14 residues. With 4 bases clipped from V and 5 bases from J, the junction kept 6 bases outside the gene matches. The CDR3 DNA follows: TGTGCCAGCAGCCCGACAGGGGTTGAGGAGACCCAGTACTTC. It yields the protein CASSPTGVEETQYF.

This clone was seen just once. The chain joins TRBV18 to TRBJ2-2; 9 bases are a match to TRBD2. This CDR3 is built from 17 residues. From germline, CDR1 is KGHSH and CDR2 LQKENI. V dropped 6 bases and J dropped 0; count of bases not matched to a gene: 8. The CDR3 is CASSPGGRAANTGELFF. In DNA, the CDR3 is TGTGCCAGCTCGCCGGGCGGGAGGGCCGCGAACACCGGGGAGCTGTTTTTT. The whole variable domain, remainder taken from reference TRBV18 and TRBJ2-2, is NAGVMQNPRHLVRRRGQEARLRCSPMKGHSHVYWYRQLPEEGLKFMVYLQKENIIDESGMPKERFSAEFPKEGPSILRIQQVVRGDSAAYFCASSPGGRAANTGELFFGEGSRLTVL.

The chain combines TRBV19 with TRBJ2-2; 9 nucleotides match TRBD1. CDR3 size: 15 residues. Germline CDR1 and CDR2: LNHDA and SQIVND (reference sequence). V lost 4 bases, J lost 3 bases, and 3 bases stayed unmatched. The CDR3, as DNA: TGTGCCAGTAGTACGGGACAGGGAGACACCGGGGAGCTGTTTTTT. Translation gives CASSTGQGDTGELFF.

In nucleotides, the CDR3 is TGTGCCAGCAGTTACTCGGGGGCTAGATCGTGGGTTGGGGACGAGCAGTTCTTC. It is translated as CASSYSGARSWVGDEQFF. V gene TRBV6-2 or TRBV6-3 combines with J gene TRBJ2-1, with a tentative D call TRBD1 (6 bases). This CDR3 region has 18 residues. Germline loops: CDR1 MNHEY, CDR2 SVGEGT. V dropped 0 bases and J dropped 10 bases, with 25 bases sitting between them.

The CDR3 DNA is TGTGCCAGCAGCGCCTTACAGGGTCGCTCTGGAAACACCATATATTTT. It translates to CASSALQGRSGNTIYF. The chain recombines TRBV9 with TRBJ1-3, with D maybe TRBD1 (6 bases). This CDR3 has 16 residues. With 3 bases removed from V and 0 bases from J, the gap between germline ends came to 13 bases. Germline-derived CDR1 and CDR2 are SGDLS and YYNGEE.

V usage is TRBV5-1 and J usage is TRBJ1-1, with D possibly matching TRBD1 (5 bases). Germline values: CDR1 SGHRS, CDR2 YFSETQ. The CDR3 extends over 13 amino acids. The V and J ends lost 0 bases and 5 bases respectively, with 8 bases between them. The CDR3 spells CASSLDRGTEAFF. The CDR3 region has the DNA TGCGCCAGCAGCTTGGATCGGGGGACTGAAGCTTTCTTT.

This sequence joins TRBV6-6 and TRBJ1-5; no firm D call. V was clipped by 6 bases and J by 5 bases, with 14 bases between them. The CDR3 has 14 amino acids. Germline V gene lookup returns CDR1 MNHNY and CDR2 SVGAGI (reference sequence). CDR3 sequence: CASSPRGSHQPQHF. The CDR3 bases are TGTGCCAGCAGCCCCCGCGGCAGCCATCAGCCCCAGCATTTT.

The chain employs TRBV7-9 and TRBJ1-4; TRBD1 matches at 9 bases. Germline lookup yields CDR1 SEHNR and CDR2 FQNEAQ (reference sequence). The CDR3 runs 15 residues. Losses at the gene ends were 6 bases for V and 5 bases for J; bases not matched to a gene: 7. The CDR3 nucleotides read TGTGCCAGCAGTCCGGGACAGGGACGAAATGAAAAACTGTTTTTT. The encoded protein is CASSPGQGRNEKLFF.

The DNA of the CDR3 is TGCAGTGCTAGACAAGATACGCAGTATTTT. Encoded protein: CSARQDTQYF. V is TRBV20-1 and J is TRBJ2-3; unclear D gene. Germline V gene lookup returns CDR1 DFQATT and CDR2 SNEGSKA (reference sequence). V was trimmed by 2 bases and J by 5 bases, leaving 2 bases between them. The CDR3 is 10 residues long.

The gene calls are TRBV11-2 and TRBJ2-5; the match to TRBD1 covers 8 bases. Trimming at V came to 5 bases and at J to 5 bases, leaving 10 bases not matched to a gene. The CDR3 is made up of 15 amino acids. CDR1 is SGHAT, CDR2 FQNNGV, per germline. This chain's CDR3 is CASSHETGVWETQYF. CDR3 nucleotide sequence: TGTGCCAGCAGCCACGAGACAGGGGTGTGGGAGACCCAGTACTTC. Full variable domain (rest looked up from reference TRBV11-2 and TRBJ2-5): EAGVAQSPRYKIIEKRQSVAFWCNPISGHATLYWYQQILGQGPKLLIQFQNNGVVDDSQLPKDRFSAERLKGVDSTLKIQPAKLEDSAVYLCASSHETGVWETQYFGPGTRLLVL.

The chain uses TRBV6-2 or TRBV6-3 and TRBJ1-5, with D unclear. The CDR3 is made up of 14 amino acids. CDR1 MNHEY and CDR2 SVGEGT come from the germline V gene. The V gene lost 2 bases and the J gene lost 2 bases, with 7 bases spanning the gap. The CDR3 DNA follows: TGTGCCAGCAGTTACGTCCAGGGCAATCAGCCCCAGCATTTT. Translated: CASSYVQGNQPQHF.

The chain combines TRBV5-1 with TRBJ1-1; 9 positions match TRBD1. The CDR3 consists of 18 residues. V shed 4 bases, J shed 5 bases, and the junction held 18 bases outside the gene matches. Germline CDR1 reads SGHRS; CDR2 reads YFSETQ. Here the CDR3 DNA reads TGCGCCAGCAGCATAGTCCGGGACAGGGATCTAGGAAGAACTGAAGCTTTCTTT. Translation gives CASSIVRDRDLGRTEAFF.

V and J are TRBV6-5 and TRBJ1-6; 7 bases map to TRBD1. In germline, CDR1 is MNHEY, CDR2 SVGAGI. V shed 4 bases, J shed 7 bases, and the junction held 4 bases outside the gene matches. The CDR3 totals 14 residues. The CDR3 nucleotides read TGTGCCAGCAGTTGGGCAGGGGGGAATTCACCCCTCCACTTT. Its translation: CASSWAGGNSPLHF.

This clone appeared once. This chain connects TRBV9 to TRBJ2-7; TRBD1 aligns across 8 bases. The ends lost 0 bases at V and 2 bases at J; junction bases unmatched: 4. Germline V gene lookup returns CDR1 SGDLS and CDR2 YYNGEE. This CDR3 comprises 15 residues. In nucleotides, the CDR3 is TGTGCCAGCAGCGTAGCCCCACAGGGGGCCTACGAGCAGTACTTC. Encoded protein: CASSVAPQGAYEQYF.

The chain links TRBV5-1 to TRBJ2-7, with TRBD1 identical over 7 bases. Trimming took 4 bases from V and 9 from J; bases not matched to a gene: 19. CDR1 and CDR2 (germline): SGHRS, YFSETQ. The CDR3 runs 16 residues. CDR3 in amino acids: CASSPGGQAKSLGQYF. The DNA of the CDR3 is TGCGCCAGCAGCCCCGGCGGACAGGCCAAGTCCCTTGGGCAGTACTTC.

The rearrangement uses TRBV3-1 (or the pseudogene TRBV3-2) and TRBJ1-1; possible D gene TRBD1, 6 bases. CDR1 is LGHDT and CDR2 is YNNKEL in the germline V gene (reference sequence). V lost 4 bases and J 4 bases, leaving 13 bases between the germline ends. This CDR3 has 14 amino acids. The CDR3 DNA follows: TGTGCCAGCAGCCGAGTAGGGGGAAGCACTGAAGCTTTCTTT. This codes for CASSRVGGSTEAFF.

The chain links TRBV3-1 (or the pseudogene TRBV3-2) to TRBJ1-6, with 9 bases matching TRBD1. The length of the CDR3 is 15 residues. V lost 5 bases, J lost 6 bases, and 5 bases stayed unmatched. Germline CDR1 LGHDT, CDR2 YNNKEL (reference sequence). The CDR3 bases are TGTGCCAGCAGCACTTCGGGACAGGGTAATTCACCCCTCCACTTT. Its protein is CASSTSGQGNSPLHF.